Following are 15 T cell receptor beta chains from one sample sequenced in a study of shared clonotypes between healthy human individuals. Assay: immunoSEQ multiplex PCR; the TCRdb copy retains only in-frame clones and omits some. The sample includes under 600,000 clones, around 97% of them seen just once. Input material: naive CD4+ T cells sorted from blood. Stated subset: CD45RA+ positively selected. All receptors derive from a woman in her 30s in good health.

The chain links TRBV5-6 to TRBJ2-1; 10 nucleotides line up with TRBD2. V shed 3 bases, J shed 9 bases, and the junction held 3 bases outside the gene matches. CDR1 SGHDT and CDR2 YYEEEE come from the germline V gene. The CDR3 is 13 amino acids. CDR3 bases: TGTGCCAGCAGCTCGGGACTAGCGTTTGAGCAGTTCTTC. Its translation: CASSSGLAFEQFF.

This chain links TRBV10-3 with TRBJ2-1; D is perhaps TRBD2 (5 bases). The germline gives CDR1 ENHRY, CDR2 SYGVKD. The CDR3 has 14 residues. The V gene lost 7 bases and the J gene lost 5 bases, with 15 bases spanning the gap. CDR3 region: CAITNRLEDNEQFF. The CDR3 coding sequence is TGTGCCATCACGAACCGCCTGGAGGACAATGAGCAGTTCTTC.

The chain carries TRBV11-2 and TRBJ2-1, with D perhaps TRBD2 (5 bases). V lost 0 bases and J lost 4, with 13 bases in between. This CDR3 comprises 16 residues. Per the germline V gene, CDR1 is SGHAT and CDR2 is FQNNGV. The CDR3 nucleotides read TGTGCCAGCAGCTTAGATCAGGACTGGGTTTACAATGAGCAGTTCTTC. Its translation is CASSLDQDWVYNEQFF.

The chain joins TRBV19 to TRBJ1-5, with D hard to call. The CDR3 loop spans 18 amino acids. V lost 3 bases, J lost 4 bases, and 22 bases lay in between. Germline values: CDR1 LNHDA, CDR2 SQIVND (reference sequence). CDR3 amino acids: CASSIRFPGRVGNQPQHF. The CDR3, as DNA: TGTGCCAGTAGTATTCGGTTCCCAGGTAGAGTTGGGAATCAGCCCCAGCATTTT. Full variable domain (outside the CDR3, taken from reference TRBV19 and TRBJ1-5): DGGITQSPKYLFRKEGQNVTLSCEQNLNHDAMYWYRQDPGQGLRLIYYSQIVNDFQKGDIAEGYSVSREKKESFPLTVTSAQKNPTAFYLCASSIRFPGRVGNQPQHFGDGTRLSIL.

The chain has TRBV19 and TRBJ2-5; TRBD2 agrees at 10 bases. CDR1 and CDR2 (germline): LNHDA, SQIVND (reference sequence). Trimming took 6 bases from V and 11 from J; bases not matched to a gene: 9. This CDR3 has 13 residues. DNA of the CDR3: TGTGCCAGTAGCACAAGGACTAGCGGAGAGCAGTACTTC. Encoded protein: CASSTRTSGEQYF.

This chain links TRBV5-6 with TRBJ2-5; D is possibly TRBD1 or TRBD2 (6 bases each). This CDR3 region has 13 residues. V was shortened by 7 bases and J by 9 bases, with 19 bases between the two germline ends. CDR1 SGHDT and CDR2 YYEEEE come from the germline V gene. This CDR3 is CASSRGSEGAQYF. The CDR3 coding sequence is TGTGCCAGCTCCCGGGGGTCGGAGGGGGCCCAGTACTTC.

This chain links TRBV2 with TRBJ2-5; D perhaps matches TRBD2 (5 bases). Germline loops: CDR1 SNHLY, CDR2 FYNNEI. The CDR3 totals 14 residues. Trimming shortened V by 2 bases and J by 2 bases, and 9 bases separated the two germline ends. The CDR3 DNA reads as TGTGCCAGCAGTGAAATGACTACTCAAGAGACCCAGTACTTC. This gives the protein CASSEMTTQETQYF. Complete variable domain (other parts from reference TRBV2 and TRBJ2-5): EPEVTQTPSHQVTQMGQEVILRCVPISNHLYFYWYRQILGQKVEFLVSFYNNEISEKSEIFDDQFSVERPDGSNFTLKIRSTKLEDSAMYFCASSEMTTQETQYFGPGTRLLVL.

The CDR3 loop is CATRQGMNTEAFF. The CDR3 nucleotides are TGCGCCACACGTCAGGGGATGAACACTGAAGCTTTCTTT. The chain joins TRBV10-2 to TRBJ1-1, with D possibly TRBD1 on 6 matching bases. The germline V and J ends were trimmed by 10 bases and 0 bases, with 12 bases remaining between them. Germline assignment: CDR1 WSHSY and CDR2 SAAADI. The CDR3 length is 13 residues.

This chain connects TRBV5-1 to TRBJ2-1, with D possibly matching TRBD2 (6 bases). The CDR3 is made up of 15 amino acids. V dropped 4 bases and J dropped 0 bases, with 11 bases sitting between them. The V gene's germline CDR1 is SGHRS and CDR2 YFSETQ. CDR3 sequence (DNA): TGCGCCAGCAGCCTTCTGGGGGGCTCCTACAATGAGCAGTTCTTC. Its translation: CASSLLGGSYNEQFF.

The V gene is TRBV19, the J gene TRBJ2-5; 11 nucleotides align to TRBD2. The J segment lost 3 bases and the V segment lost 6 bases, leaving 6 bases of the junction unmatched. CDR1 is LNHDA, CDR2 SQIVND, per germline (reference sequence). The length of the CDR3 is 15 residues. CDR3 loop: CASRNLGLAEETQYF. CDR3 in DNA: TGTGCCAGTAGGAACTTGGGACTAGCGGAAGAGACCCAGTACTTC.

This rearrangement joins TRBV7-7 to TRBJ2-2; D gene uncertain. The CDR3 totals 13 residues. Germline V gene lookup returns CDR1 SSHAT and CDR2 FNYEAQ (reference sequence). The V and J ends lost 4 bases and 5 bases respectively, with 8 bases between them. DNA for the CDR3: TGTGCCAGCAGCTCGGAAGGTACCGGGGAGCTGTTTTTT. Protein product: CASSSEGTGELFF.

This clone was seen only once. CDR3 sequence: CASSLGFQAGQKLFF. The CDR3, as DNA: TGCGCCAGCAGCTTGGGGTTCCAAGCCGGGCAGAAACTGTTTTTT. The V gene is TRBV5-1, the J gene TRBJ1-4; no reliable D call. Trimming removed 0 bases at V and 11 bases at J, with 17 bases between. Germline values: CDR1 SGHRS, CDR2 YFSETQ. This CDR3 spans 15 amino acids.

The chain has TRBV5-1 and TRBJ2-6; D is ambiguous. V was cut by 4 bases and J by 0 bases, with 8 bases left in between. The germline V gene has CDR1 SGHRS and CDR2 YFSETQ. The CDR3 is 15 residues long. The DNA for the CDR3 is TGCGCCAGCAGCCTCGACATCTCTGGGGCCAACGTCCTGACTTTC. This gives the protein CASSLDISGANVLTF.

J is TRBJ1-2 and V is TRBV27; TRBD1 agrees at 7 bases. Losses at the gene ends were 3 bases for V and 8 bases for J; bases not matched to a gene: 12. CDR1 and CDR2 from the germline V gene are MNHEY and SMNVEV (reference sequence). The CDR3 is 15 residues long. The CDR3 nucleotides read TGTGCCAGCAGTTTTGACAGGGTCCGCGCCGAGGGCTACACCTTC. Its translation: CASSFDRVRAEGYTF.

This clone was detected once. The chain has TRBV27 and TRBJ1-5; D possibly corresponds to TRBD1 (5 bases). Between the trimmed V and J ends, which lost 4 bases and 9 bases, there was a span of 19 bases. The CDR3 covers 15 residues. Germline CDR1 is MNHEY and CDR2 is SMNVEV (reference sequence). CDR3 amino acids: CASSYTRDFLGPQHF. CDR3 bases: TGTGCCAGCAGTTACACCCGGGACTTCCTTGGGCCCCAGCATTTT.